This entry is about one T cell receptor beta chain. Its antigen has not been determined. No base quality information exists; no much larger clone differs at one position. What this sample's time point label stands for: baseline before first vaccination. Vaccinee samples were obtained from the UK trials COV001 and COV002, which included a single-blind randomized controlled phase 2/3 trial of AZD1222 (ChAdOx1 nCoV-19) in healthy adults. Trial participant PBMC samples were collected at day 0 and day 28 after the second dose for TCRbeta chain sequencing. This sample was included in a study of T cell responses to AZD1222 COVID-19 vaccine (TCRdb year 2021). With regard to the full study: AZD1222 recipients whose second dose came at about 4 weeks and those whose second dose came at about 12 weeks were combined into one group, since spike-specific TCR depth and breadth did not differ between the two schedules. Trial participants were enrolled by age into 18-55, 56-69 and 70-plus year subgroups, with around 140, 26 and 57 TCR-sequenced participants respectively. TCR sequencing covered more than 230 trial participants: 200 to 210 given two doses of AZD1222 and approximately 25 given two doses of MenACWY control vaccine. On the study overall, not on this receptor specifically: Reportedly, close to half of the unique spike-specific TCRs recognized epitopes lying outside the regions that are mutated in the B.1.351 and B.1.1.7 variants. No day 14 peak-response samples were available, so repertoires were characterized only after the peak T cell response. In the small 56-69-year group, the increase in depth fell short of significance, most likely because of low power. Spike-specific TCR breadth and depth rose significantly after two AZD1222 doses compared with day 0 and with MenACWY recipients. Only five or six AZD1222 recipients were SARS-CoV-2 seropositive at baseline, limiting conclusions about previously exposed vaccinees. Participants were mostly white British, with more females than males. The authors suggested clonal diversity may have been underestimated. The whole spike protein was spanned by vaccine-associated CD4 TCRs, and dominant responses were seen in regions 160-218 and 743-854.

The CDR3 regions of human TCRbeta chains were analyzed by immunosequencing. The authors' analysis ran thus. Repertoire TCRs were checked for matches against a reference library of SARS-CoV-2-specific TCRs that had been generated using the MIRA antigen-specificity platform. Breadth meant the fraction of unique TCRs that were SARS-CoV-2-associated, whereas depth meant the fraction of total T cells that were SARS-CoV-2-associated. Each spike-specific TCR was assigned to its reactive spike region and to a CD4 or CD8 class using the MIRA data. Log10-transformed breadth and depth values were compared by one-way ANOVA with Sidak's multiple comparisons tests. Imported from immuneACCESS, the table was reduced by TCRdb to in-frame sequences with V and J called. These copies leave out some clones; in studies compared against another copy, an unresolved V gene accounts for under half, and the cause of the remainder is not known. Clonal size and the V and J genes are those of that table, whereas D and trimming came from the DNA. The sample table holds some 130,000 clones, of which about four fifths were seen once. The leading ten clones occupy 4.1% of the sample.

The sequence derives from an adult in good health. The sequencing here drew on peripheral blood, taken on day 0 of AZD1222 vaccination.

The bases read TGTGCCAGCAATACCCAACAGTCCTATAATTCACCCCTCCACTTT. Its protein is CASNTQQSYNSPLHF. The sequence joins TRBV6-5 to TRBJ1-6; the D gene remains uncertain. Sequences MNHEY (CDR1) and SVGAGI (CDR2) are obtained from the germline V gene. Between the V and J ends, shortened by 7 bases and 1 base respectively, the junction contains 11 bases. Spanning cysteine to phenylalanine, the CDR3 consists of 15 amino acids. Just CDR3 DNA is preserved here, 45 bases in frame from base 1.